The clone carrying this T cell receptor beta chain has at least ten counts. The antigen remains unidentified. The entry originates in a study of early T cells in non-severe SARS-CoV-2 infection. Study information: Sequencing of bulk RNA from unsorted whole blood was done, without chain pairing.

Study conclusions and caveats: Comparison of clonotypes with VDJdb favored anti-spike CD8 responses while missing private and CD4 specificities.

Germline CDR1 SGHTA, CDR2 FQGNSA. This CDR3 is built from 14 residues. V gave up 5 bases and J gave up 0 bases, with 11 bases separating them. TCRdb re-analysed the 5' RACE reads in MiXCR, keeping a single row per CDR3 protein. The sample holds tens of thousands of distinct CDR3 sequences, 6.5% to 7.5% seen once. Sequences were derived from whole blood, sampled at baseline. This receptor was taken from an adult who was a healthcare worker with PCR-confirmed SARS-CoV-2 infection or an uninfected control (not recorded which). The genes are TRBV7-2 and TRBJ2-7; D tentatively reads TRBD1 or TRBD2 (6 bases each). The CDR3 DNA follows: TGTGCCAGCAGCCGGGGGCCCAGCTCCTACGAGCAGTACTTC. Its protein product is CASSRGPSSYEQYF.